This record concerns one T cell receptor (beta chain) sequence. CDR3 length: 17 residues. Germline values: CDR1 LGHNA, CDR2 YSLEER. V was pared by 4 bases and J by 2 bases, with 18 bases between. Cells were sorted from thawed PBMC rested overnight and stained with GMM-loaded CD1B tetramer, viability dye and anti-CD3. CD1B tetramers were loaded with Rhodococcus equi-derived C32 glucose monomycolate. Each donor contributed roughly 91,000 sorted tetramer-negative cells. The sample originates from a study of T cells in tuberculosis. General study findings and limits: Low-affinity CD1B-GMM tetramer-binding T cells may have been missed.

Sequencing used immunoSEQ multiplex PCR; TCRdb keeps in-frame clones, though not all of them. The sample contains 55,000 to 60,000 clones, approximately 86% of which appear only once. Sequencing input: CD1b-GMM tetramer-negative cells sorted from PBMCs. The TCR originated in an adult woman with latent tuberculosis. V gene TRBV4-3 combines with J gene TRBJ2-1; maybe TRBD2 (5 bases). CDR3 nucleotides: TGCGCCAGCAGCCCCCGGGGTGAGCCCGGAGCCTACAATGAGCAGTTCTTC. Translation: CASSPRGEPGAYNEQFF.